The sequence of this T cell receptor (beta chain) was determined in a study of cytomegalovirus exposure and HLA in healthy donors. Primers: 60 Vbeta forward and 13 Jbeta reverse. Some clones are missing from TCRdb's copy, which holds only in-frame ones; the method was immunoSEQ multiplex PCR. The table has around 190,000 clones, approximately 85% seen once; the top ten hold less than 2.5%. This CDR3 is 14 amino acids long. The germline V gene has CDR1 SGHNT and CDR2 YYREEE (reference sequence). V was shortened by 0 bases and J by 1 base, with 7 bases between the two germline ends. Study results and caveats: Accurate prediction of most subjects' HLA-A and HLA-B alleles from TCR beta sequences was reported. Investigators reported approximately 150 TCR beta chains as tied to cytomegalovirus.

The donors (healthy individuals) were bone marrow donors. Donors sampled were nominally healthy, though unrecorded immune exposures were likely. Comment on this clone: Its target is not known.

The J gene is TRBJ1-1, the V gene TRBV5-4; D gene ambiguous. The TCR comes from a woman aged 50 to 60 in good health and CMV-seronegative. The specimen was PBMCs. Here the CDR3 reads CASSLEPRNTEAFF. The DNA for the CDR3 is TGTGCCAGCAGCTTGGAACCGAGGAACACTGAAGCTTTCTTT.